Below, one T cell receptor beta chain is given with its context. These data come from a study of shared clonotypes between healthy human individuals. The table came from immunoSEQ multiplex PCR; TCRdb's copy has only in-frame clones and leaves some out. The sample lists 1,500,000 or so clones; roughly 97% were seen once. Looked up from germline, CDR1 is MGHDK and CDR2 is SYGVNS. V lost 5 bases, J lost 5 bases, and 1 base stayed unmatched. The CDR3 has 13 residues. The chain links TRBV25-1 to TRBJ2-1; 9 bases are shared with TRBD1. This sequence was found in a man in his thirties or forties in good health. The source material was naive CD4+ T cells sorted from blood. The sample's subset: CD45RA+ positively selected. In nucleotides, the CDR3 is TGTGCCAGCAGTCGGGACAGGGACAATGAGCAGTTCTTC. This encodes CASSRDRDNEQFF. The full variable domain, with the rest looked up from reference TRBV25-1 and TRBJ2-1, is EADIYQTPRYLVIGTGKKITLECSQTMGHDKMYWYQQDPGMELHLIHYSYGVNSTEKGDLSSESTVSRIRTEHFPLTLESARPSHTSQYLCASSRDRDNEQFFGPGTRLTVL.